A selection of T cell receptor beta chains follows, all from one sample in a study of Ad26.COV2.S vaccination and SARS-CoV-2 variants. Method: immunoSEQ multiplex PCR; TCRdb's copy keeps in-frame clones and lacks some. The data contain about 420,000 clones, roughly 90% of them singletons. The sample in question was peripheral blood, obtained in a trial of Ad26.COV2.S vaccine versus placebo. The receptors originated from a person aged 18-60 years who received the Ad26.COV2.S COVID-19 vaccine or a placebo. The CDR3 runs from the conserved cysteine through the conserved F or W. The order of the fields is CDR3 length, clone size, J gene, V gene, D gene, CDR3 protein, CDR3 DNA. D genes are given only for firm matches. The listing skips clone size in some rows; elsewhere it reads once, few, many or a size class.

13 once TRBJ1-2 TRBV5-3 - CARSQMDGYGYTF TGTGCCAGAAGCCAGATGGACGGCTATGGCTACACCTTC
15 few TRBJ2-2 TRBV7-7 - CASSYGQRNTGELFF TGTGCCAGCAGCTACGGGCAGAGGAACACCGGGGAGCTGTTTTTT
15 - TRBJ2-1 TRBV2 - CASSEAATVYNEQFF TGTGCCAGCAGTGAAGCAGCCACCGTCTACAATGAGCAGTTCTTC
15 - TRBJ1-2 TRBV7-8 - CASSPNGPTNYGYTF TGTGCCAGCAGCCCCAACGGGCCCACTAACTATGGCTACACCTTC
16 - TRBJ2-7 TRBV30 - CAWTTSHLPLSYEQYF TGTGCCTGGACCACTTCTCACCTTCCTCTATCCTACGAGCAGTACTTC
14 few TRBJ1-3 TRBV30 - CAWNEGFSGNTIYF TGTGCCTGGAACGAGGGATTCTCTGGAAACACCATATATTTT
15 - TRBJ1-3 TRBV5-1 TRBD1 CASSPQGASGNTIYF TGCGCCAGCAGCCCACAGGGGGCAAGTGGAAACACCATATATTTT
15 - TRBJ2-3 TRBV27 TRBD1 CASRLGQGTGGTQYF TGTGCCAGCAGATTAGGACAGGGCACGGGCGGTACGCAGTATTTT
14 - TRBJ2-5 TRBV18 TRBD1 CASSPNRGQETQYF TGTGCCAGCTCACCGAACAGGGGCCAAGAGACCCAGTACTTC
14 once TRBJ1-2 TRBV4-1 - CASSLPGQNYGYTF TGCGCCAGCAGCTTACCGGGCCAGAACTATGGCTACACCTTC
15 - TRBJ1-4 TRBV6-2/TRBV6-3 - CASSVGASLNEKLFF TGTGCCAGCAGTGTGGGGGCCTCCTTAAATGAAAAACTGTTTTTT
15 - TRBJ2-3 TRBV4-3 - CASSLAGPGTDTQYF TGCGCCAGCAGCCTCGCAGGGCCCGGGACAGATACGCAGTATTTT
15 - TRBJ2-3 TRBV9 - CASSVGGSPSDTQYF TGTGCCAGCAGCGTTGGGGGATCCCCTTCGGATACGCAGTATTTT
14 - TRBJ2-7 TRBV6-5 - CASSLSVGAYEQYF TGTGCCAGCAGTTTGTCTGTAGGGGCCTACGAGCAGTACTTC
15 - TRBJ2-1 TRBV18 TRBD1 CASSPQGAMDNEQFF TGTGCCAGCTCACCCCAGGGGGCGATGGATAATGAGCAGTTCTTC
15 - TRBJ2-3 TRBV14 TRBD2 CASSQRTSGGNTQYF TGTGCCAGCAGCCAACGGACTAGCGGGGGAAATACGCAGTATTTT
14 - TRBJ1-2 TRBV28 TRBD1 CASTTPDRANGYTF TGTGCCAGCACCACCCCGGACAGGGCCAATGGCTACACCTTC
15 - TRBJ2-5 TRBV5-1 - CASSFVPGFQETQYF TGCGCCAGCAGCTTTGTCCCAGGGTTCCAAGAGACCCAGTACTTC
15 - TRBJ2-5 TRBV27 TRBD2 CASSLAGGPSETQYF TGTGCCAGCAGTTTAGCGGGGGGGCCGAGTGAGACCCAGTACTTC
16 - TRBJ2-3 TRBV30 TRBD1 CAWSATPGQGADTQYF TGTGCCTGGAGTGCAACGCCGGGACAGGGGGCAGATACGCAGTATTTT
16 - TRBJ2-1 TRBV4-1 - CASSQEFGGSYNEQFF TGCGCCAGCAGCCAAGAATTCGGCGGATCCTACAATGAGCAGTTCTTC
15 - TRBJ2-1 TRBV4-2 TRBD2 CASSPGAGGENEQFF TGTGCCAGCAGCCCCGGAGCGGGGGGGGAGAATGAGCAGTTCTTC
14 - TRBJ1-1 TRBV7-2 - CASSYTGLNTEAFF TGTGCCAGCAGCTACACGGGCCTGAACACTGAAGCTTTCTTT
15 - TRBJ2-5 TRBV7-2 - CASSLMRGPRETQYF TGTGCCAGCAGCTTAATGCGGGGGCCACGAGAGACCCAGTACTTC
15 once TRBJ2-2 TRBV7-3 TRBD1 CASSLTGLDTGELFF TGTGCCAGCAGCTTGACAGGGTTAGACACCGGGGAGCTGTTTTTT
17 - TRBJ2-5 TRBV7-6 - CASSPRGRSGAQETQYF TGTGCCAGCAGCCCTAGGGGACGCTCGGGGGCTCAAGAGACCCAGTACTTC
16 - TRBJ1-2 TRBV5-4 TRBD1 CASSSQSGGRGYGYTF TGTGCCAGCAGCTCTCAATCAGGGGGCCGGGGCTATGGCTACACCTTC
12 - TRBJ1-1 TRBV27 - CASRGAGEEAFF TGTGCCAGCAGGGGAGCGGGGGAAGAAGCTTTCTTT
14 - TRBJ2-1 TRBV7-3 - CASSREGRYNEQFF TGTGCCAGCAGCCGAGAGGGTCGCTACAATGAGCAGTTCTTC
15 - TRBJ1-5 TRBV4-2 - CASSQDSRSNQPQHF TGTGCCAGCAGCCAAGATTCACGTAGCAATCAGCCCCAGCATTTT
15 - TRBJ2-7 TRBV7-2 - CASSLRPGSPYEQYF TGTGCCAGCAGCTTAAGGCCCGGGTCCCCCTACGAGCAGTACTTC
18 - TRBJ2-1 TRBV11-3 - CASSSRSDNPSSYNEQFF TGTGCCAGCAGCTCACGCTCGGACAACCCGAGCTCCTACAATGAGCAGTTCTTC
14 - TRBJ2-7 TRBV11-3 TRBD1 CASSPGQARGEQYF TGTGCCAGCAGCCCCGGACAGGCGAGGGGCGAGCAGTACTTC
16 - TRBJ1-2 TRBV19 - CASTHWDGDLGYGYTF TGTGCCAGTACCCACTGGGACGGCGACCTAGGCTATGGCTACACCTTC
17 - TRBJ1-3 TRBV4-3 - CASSQADRPSSGNTIYF TGCGCCAGCAGCCAAGCCGACAGGCCGTCCTCTGGAAACACCATATATTTT
15 - TRBJ2-1 TRBV15 TRBD1 CATSRGGQGWNEQFF TGTGCCACCAGCAGAGGGGGACAGGGGTGGAATGAGCAGTTCTTC
16 few TRBJ2-5 TRBV5-4 TRBD2 CASRPGTSGGEETQYF TGTGCCAGCAGGCCCGGGACTAGCGGGGGGGAAGAGACCCAGTACTTC